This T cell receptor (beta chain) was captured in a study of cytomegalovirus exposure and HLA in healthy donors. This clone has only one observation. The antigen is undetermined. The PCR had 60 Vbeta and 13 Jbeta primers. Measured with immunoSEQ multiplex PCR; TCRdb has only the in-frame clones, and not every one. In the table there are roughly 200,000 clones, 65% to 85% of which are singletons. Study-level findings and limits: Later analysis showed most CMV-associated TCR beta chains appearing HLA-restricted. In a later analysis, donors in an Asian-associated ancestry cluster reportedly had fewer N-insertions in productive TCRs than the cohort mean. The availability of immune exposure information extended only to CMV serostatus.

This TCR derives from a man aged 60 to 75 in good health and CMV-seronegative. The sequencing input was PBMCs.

As DNA, the CDR3 is TGTGCCAGCAGTTACTCAACAGGGGGCAATGAGCAGTTCTTC. It encodes CASSYSTGGNEQFF. The chain employs TRBV6-5 and TRBJ2-1; 8 bases line up with TRBD1. The CDR3 has 14 residues. Trimming at V came to 0 bases and at J to 6 bases, leaving 1 base not matched to a gene. Germline V gene lookup returns CDR1 MNHEY and CDR2 SVGAGI.